This T cell receptor beta chain emerged from a study of PD-1 blockade in classical Hodgkin lymphoma. Trimming shortened V by 0 bases and J by 2 bases, and 9 bases separated the two germline ends. The CDR3 spans 15 residues. Per the germline V gene, CDR1 is SGHAT and CDR2 is FQNNGV. Libraries were prepared by immunoSEQ multiplex PCR; TCRdb keeps only in-frame clonotypes and omits some of them. The table includes about 21,000 clones, approximately 83% detected once. This sample's time point: newly diagnosed, previously untreated cHL patient sample. Using magnetic negative selection, the CD4+ T cells were separated out of thawed PBMCs.

The receptor was derived from a human donor with classical Hodgkin lymphoma. This rearrangement joins TRBV11-2 to TRBJ2-3, with D hard to call. The specimen sequenced was CD4+ T cells from blood. Written as DNA, the CDR3 is TGTGCCAGCAGCTTAGATGACGGTAACACAGATACGCAGTATTTT. This codes for CASSLDDGNTDTQYF.